The clone carrying this T cell receptor (beta chain) turned up a few times. Its antigen remains unknown. TCRdb reprocessed the 5' RACE reads with MiXCR, giving one entry per CDR3 protein. The sample yields some 300,000 distinct CDR3 sequences, about 20% seen once. This sample was included in a study of T-cell memory formation after mild COVID-19. General study points: The appearance of some responding clones in pre-infection memory suggested that cross-reactive memory joined.

The CDR3 consists of 17 residues. V lost 0 bases and J 0 bases, leaving 14 bases between the germline ends. Germline-derived CDR1 and CDR2 are SGHRS and YFSETQ. The gene calls are TRBV5-1 and TRBJ2-3; no clear D. This sequence was found in a man between 18 and 29 years old who had mild COVID-19 (a few samples of this study predate the infection). Cell type and time point are not known. Sequencing was done on a sample of PBMCs or a T cell subset sorted from them (not recorded which). The CDR3, as DNA: TGCGCCAGCAGCTTGGGCAGAAACTTCTTTAGCACAGATACGCAGTATTTT. Translation gives CASSLGRNFFSTDTQYF.